This entry lists 8 T cell receptor beta chains sequenced from one sample in a study of T-cell memory formation after mild COVID-19. TCRdb analysed the 5' RACE reads with MiXCR anew, one entry per CDR3 protein. The sample shows 300,000 to 400,000 distinct CDR3 sequences, roughly 21% of them seen only once. The sequenced material came from PBMCs or a T cell subset sorted from them (not recorded which). The source is an adult woman who had mild COVID-19 (a few samples of this study predate the infection). Cell type and time point are not known.

This clonotype has more than one count but fewer than ten. The chain employs TRBV18 and TRBJ2-7; tentatively, D is TRBD1 (5 bases). Germline V gives CDR1 KGHSH, CDR2 LQKENI. The CDR3 sequence is 14 residues long. V lost 6 bases and J 3 bases, leaving 15 bases between the germline ends. For the CDR3, the DNA is TGTGCCAGCTCGTATGGGGCCGGACACTACGAGCAGTACTTC. It is translated as CASSYGAGHYEQYF.

This clonotype came up a few times. The rearrangement links TRBV6-5 to TRBJ2-1, with 8 positions matching TRBD2. CDR3 size: 16 residues. CDR1 and CDR2 from the germline V gene are MNHEY and SVGAGI. Unmatched junction bases numbered 11, after V lost 5 bases and J lost 5 bases. CDR3 sequence: CASSEWSGRWDNEQFF. The CDR3, as DNA: TGTGCCAGCAGTGAATGGAGCGGGAGATGGGACAATGAGCAGTTCTTC.

This clonotype was observed a handful of times. The chain is built from TRBV5-1 and TRBJ2-1, with D unresolved. The CDR3 loop spans 15 amino acids. Germline CDR1 SGHRS, CDR2 YFSETQ. Between the trimmed V and J ends, which lost 0 bases and 1 base, there was a span of 8 bases. CDR3 sequence reads: CASSLDDPSYNEQFF. The CDR3 region has the DNA TGCGCCAGCAGCTTGGACGACCCATCCTACAATGAGCAGTTCTTC.

The chain links TRBV9 to TRBJ1-2; 7 bases fit TRBD1. The CDR3 has 12 amino acids. Germline V gene data show CDR1 as SGDLS and CDR2 as YYNGEE. J lost 7 bases, V lost 3 bases, and 3 bases had no gene match. For the CDR3, the DNA is TGTGCCAGCAGCGCGCGGGACAGTGGCTACACCTTC. It specifies CASSARDSGYTF.

This clonotype has a single count. The chain uses TRBV27 and TRBJ2-7; possible D gene TRBD2, 6 bases. CDR3 size: 14 residues. The germline V gene encodes CDR1 MNHEY and CDR2 SMNVEV (reference sequence). V lost 2 bases and J 3 bases, leaving 11 bases between the germline ends. The DNA of the CDR3 is TGTGCCAGCAGTTTACGGGGGACCCGCTACGAGCAGTACTTC. Protein: CASSLRGTRYEQYF.

The sample holds a few counts of this clonotype. The gene calls are TRBV19 and TRBJ2-1, with D perhaps assigned TRBD1 or TRBD2 (6 bases each). CDR1 is LNHDA and CDR2 is SQIVND in the germline V gene (reference sequence). V dropped 8 bases and J dropped 4 bases, with 15 bases sitting between them. This CDR3 is 14 amino acids long. CDR3 sequence reads: CASAALGGYNEQFF. CDR3 DNA sequence: TGTGCCAGTGCTGCGTTAGGGGGGTACAATGAGCAGTTCTTC.

This chain's CDR3 is CSGRLRNEQFF. In DNA, the CDR3 is TGCAGTGGTCGACTCCGGAATGAGCAGTTCTTC. The chain combines TRBV20-1 with TRBJ2-1; no clear D gene. The germline V gene encodes CDR1 DFQATT and CDR2 SNEGSKA (reference sequence). The CDR3 length is 11 residues. The V gene lost 7 bases and the J gene lost 7 bases, with 11 bases spanning the gap.

This chain connects TRBV18 to TRBJ2-2; TRBD1 is a possible D gene (6 bases). Between the trimmed V and J ends, which lost 2 bases and 2 bases, there was a span of 9 bases. CDR3 length: 15 amino acids. Looked up from germline, CDR1 is KGHSH and CDR2 is LQKENI. The CDR3 spells CASSPGQKNTGELFF. The DNA of the CDR3 is TGTGCCAGCTCACCAGGACAGAAAAACACCGGGGAGCTGTTTTTT.